Shown below are 10 T cell receptor beta chains from a single sample sequenced in a study of vaccination effects on CD4 cells after COVID-19. Viral peptide pools were used in the ViraFEST assay to expand antigen-specific CD4+ T cells, and sequencing came afterward. Scientists isolated CD4+ T cells after a roughly nine-day culture period ended. Vaccine administered to participants consisted of two doses of either BNT162b2 or mRNA-1273. These receptors have no known antigen. Clones were sequenced by immunoSEQ multiplex PCR, and TCRdb holds only the in-frame ones, with some missing. There are just under 60,000 clones in the sample; just under 80% occur only once, and roughly 2% lies in the top ten. This specimen consisted of CD4+ T cells from PBMCs cultured with HCoV-OC43 spike peptides, obtained after COVID-19 vaccination. The subset: HCoV-OC43 spike overlapping peptide pool stimulation. These TCRs come from a human donor who received a COVID-19 vaccine.

The V and J genes are TRBV10-2 and TRBJ2-4, with D uncertain. Germline-derived CDR1 and CDR2 are WSHSY and SAAADI. This CDR3 region has 17 residues. V was trimmed by 3 bases and J by 0 bases, leaving 15 bases between them. The CDR3 loop reads CASSENRSSLAKNIQYF. In DNA form, the CDR3 reads TGCGCCAGCAGTGAAAACAGATCCAGCCTAGCCAAAAACATTCAGTACTTC.

This rearrangement joins TRBV6-5 to TRBJ1-1; no reliable D call. Germline values: CDR1 MNHEY, CDR2 SVGAGI. V was shortened by 4 bases and J by 1 base, with 10 bases between the two germline ends. The CDR3 contains 14 residues. The CDR3 here is CASSLRVGNTEAFF. CDR3 nucleotides: TGTGCCAGCAGTTTACGGGTGGGGAACACTGAAGCTTTCTTT.

The sample holds a few counts of this clone. Other DNA sequences in this sample translate to the same CDR3. The rearrangement joins TRBV4-3 to TRBJ1-2; D is unresolved. Germline-derived CDR1 and CDR2 are LGHNA and YSLEER. The CDR3 extends over 14 amino acids. V gave up 0 bases and J gave up 4 bases, with 9 bases separating them. The CDR3 protein is CASSQDRAGYGYTF. CDR3 DNA sequence: TGCGCCAGCAGCCAAGATCGGGCCGGCTATGGCTACACCTTC.

The gene calls are TRBV3-1 (or the pseudogene TRBV3-2) and TRBJ1-5; unclear D gene. The CDR3 length is 14 residues. Germline CDR1 LGHDT, CDR2 YNNKEL (reference sequence). V lost 1 base and J 2 bases, leaving 6 bases between the germline ends. CDR3 loop: CASSQAQGNQPQHF. As DNA, the CDR3 is TGTGCCAGCAGCCAAGCGCAGGGCAATCAGCCCCAGCATTTT.

The chain couples TRBV7-9 to TRBJ2-2; possible D gene TRBD1, 6 bases. Germline values: CDR1 SEHNR, CDR2 FQNEAQ (reference sequence). This CDR3 is 19 amino acids long. Trimming removed 1 base at V and 0 bases at J, with 18 bases between. DNA of the CDR3: TGTGCCAGCAGCTTAGGGGTGGCAGGGGCCCTCGCGAACACCGGGGAGCTGTTTTTT. It codes for CASSLGVAGALANTGELFF.

V and J are TRBV12-3 or TRBV12-4 and TRBJ1-1; D gene unclear. This CDR3 has 12 amino acids. V dropped 3 bases and J dropped 6 bases, with 8 bases sitting between them. CDR3 region: CASSFRRPEAFF. CDR3 in DNA: TGTGCCAGCAGTTTTAGGAGACCTGAAGCTTTCTTT.

This clone was found a few times. V gene TRBV5-1 combines with J gene TRBJ1-4; D gene unclear. Trimming removed 0 bases from V and 6 bases from J, with 6 bases in between. In germline, CDR1 is SGHRS, CDR2 YFSETQ. The CDR3 length is 13 residues. For the CDR3, the DNA is TGCGCCAGCAGCTTGGACGGGTATGAAAAACTGTTTTTT. Amino acid sequence: CASSLDGYEKLFF.

The J gene is TRBJ2-1, the V gene TRBV5-4; maybe TRBD2 (7 bases). V was shortened by 0 bases and J by 7 bases, with 26 bases between the two germline ends. The germline CDR1 and CDR2 sequences are SGHNT and YYREEE (reference sequence). CDR3 length: 19 residues. CDR3 loop: CASSLGGGRDKTGRNEQFF. CDR3 coding DNA: TGTGCCAGCAGCTTGGGGGGGGGCAGAGACAAGACAGGTAGGAATGAGCAGTTCTTC.

The V and J genes are TRBV6-2 or TRBV6-3 and TRBJ2-7, with no clear D. V shed 5 bases and J shed 2 bases, with 16 bases lying between them. Per the germline V gene, CDR1 is MNHEY and CDR2 is SVGEGT. This CDR3 is 15 amino acids long. The CDR3 region has the DNA TGTGCCAGCAGTCTAAGGACGCAACTCACCTACGAGCAGTACGTC. Translating gives CASSLRTQLTYEQYV.

This clone occurred a few times. The chain employs TRBV9 and TRBJ1-5; a weak D match, TRBD1 (6 bases). The CDR3 spans 13 residues. The V gene lost 4 bases and the J gene lost 6 bases, with 11 bases spanning the gap. Germline V gene data show CDR1 as SGDLS and CDR2 as YYNGEE. The CDR3 spells CASSLQGAQPQHF. DNA for the CDR3: TGTGCCAGCAGCCTACAGGGAGCTCAGCCCCAGCATTTT.